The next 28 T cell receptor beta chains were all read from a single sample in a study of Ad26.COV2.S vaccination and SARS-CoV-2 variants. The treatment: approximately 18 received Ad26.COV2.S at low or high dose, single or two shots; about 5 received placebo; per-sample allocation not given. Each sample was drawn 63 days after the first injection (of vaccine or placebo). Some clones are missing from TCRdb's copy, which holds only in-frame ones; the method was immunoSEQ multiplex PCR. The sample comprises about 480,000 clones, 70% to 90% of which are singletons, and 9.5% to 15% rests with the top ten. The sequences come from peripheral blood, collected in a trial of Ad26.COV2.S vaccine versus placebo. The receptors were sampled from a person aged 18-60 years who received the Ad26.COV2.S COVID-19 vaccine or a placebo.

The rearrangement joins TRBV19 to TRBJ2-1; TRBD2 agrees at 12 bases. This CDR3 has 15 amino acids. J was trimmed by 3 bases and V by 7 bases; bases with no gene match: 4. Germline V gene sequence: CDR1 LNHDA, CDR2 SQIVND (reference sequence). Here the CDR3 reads CASTKTSGGYNEQFF. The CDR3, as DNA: TGTGCCAGTACTAAGACTAGCGGGGGCTACAATGAGCAGTTCTTC.

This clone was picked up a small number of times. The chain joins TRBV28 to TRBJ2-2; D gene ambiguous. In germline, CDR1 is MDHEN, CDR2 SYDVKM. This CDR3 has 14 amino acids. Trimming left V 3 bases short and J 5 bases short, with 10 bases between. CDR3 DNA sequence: TGTGCCAGCAGTTTGCCTGGGAATACCGGGGAGCTGTTTTTT. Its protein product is CASSLPGNTGELFF.

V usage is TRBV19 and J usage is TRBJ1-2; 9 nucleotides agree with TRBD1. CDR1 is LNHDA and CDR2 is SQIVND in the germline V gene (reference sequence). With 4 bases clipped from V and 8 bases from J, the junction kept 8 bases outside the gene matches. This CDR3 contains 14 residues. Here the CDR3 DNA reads TGTGCCAGTAGTAGGGGACAGGGAAGCGGCGGCTACACCTTC. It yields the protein CASSRGQGSGGYTF.

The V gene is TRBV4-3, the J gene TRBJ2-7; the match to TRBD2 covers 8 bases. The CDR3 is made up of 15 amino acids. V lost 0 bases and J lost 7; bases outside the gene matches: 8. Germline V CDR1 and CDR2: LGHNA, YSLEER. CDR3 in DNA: TGCGCCAGCAGCCAAGACACGGGAGGGCCGGGTGAGCAGTACTTC. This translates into CASSQDTGGPGEQYF.

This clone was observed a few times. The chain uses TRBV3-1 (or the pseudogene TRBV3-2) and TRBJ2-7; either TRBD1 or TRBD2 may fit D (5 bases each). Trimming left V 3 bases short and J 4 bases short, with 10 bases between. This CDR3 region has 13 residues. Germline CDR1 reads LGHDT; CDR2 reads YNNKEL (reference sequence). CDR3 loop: CASSHGEGYEQYF. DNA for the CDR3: TGTGCCAGCAGCCACGGCGAGGGGTACGAGCAGTACTTC.

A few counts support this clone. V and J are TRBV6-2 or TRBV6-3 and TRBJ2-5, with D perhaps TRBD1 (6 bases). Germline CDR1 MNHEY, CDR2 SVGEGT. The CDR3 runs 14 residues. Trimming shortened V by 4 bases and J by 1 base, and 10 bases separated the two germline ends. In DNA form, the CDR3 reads TGTGCCAGCAGTTCTACAGGGAGCCAAGAGACCCAGTACTTC. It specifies CASSSTGSQETQYF.

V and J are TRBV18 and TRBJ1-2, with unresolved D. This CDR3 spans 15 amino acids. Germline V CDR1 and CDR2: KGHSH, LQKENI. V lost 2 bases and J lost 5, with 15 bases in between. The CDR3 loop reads CASSPIGRAEYGYTF. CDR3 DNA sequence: TGTGCCAGCTCACCAATAGGAAGGGCCGAGTATGGCTACACCTTC.

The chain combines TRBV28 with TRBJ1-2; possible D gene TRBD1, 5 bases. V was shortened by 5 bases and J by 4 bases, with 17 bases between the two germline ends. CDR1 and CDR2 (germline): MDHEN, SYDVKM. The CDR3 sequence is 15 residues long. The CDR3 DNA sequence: TGTGCCAGCAGTCCGGACGGACTGAGGGGCTATGGCTACACCTTC. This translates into CASSPDGLRGYGYTF.

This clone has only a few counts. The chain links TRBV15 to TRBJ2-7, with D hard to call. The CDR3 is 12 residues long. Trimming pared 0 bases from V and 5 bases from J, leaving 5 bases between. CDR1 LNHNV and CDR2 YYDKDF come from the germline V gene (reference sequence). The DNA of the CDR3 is TGTGCCACCAGCAGAGATTGGCACGAGCAGTACTTC. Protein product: CATSRDWHEQYF.

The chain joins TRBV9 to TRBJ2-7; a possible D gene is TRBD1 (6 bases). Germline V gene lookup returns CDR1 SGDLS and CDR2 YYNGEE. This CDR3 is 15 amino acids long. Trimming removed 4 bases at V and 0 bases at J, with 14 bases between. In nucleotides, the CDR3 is TGTGCCAGCAGCCCGGGACACTTGAGCTCCTACGAGCAGTACTTC. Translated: CASSPGHLSSYEQYF.

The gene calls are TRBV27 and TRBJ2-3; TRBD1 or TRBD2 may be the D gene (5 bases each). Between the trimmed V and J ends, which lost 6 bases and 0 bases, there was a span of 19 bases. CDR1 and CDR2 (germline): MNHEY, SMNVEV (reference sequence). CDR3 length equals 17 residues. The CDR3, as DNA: TGTGCCAGCAGGGGGCGGGTTGACTATTTGAGCACAGATACGCAGTATTTT. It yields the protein CASRGRVDYLSTDTQYF.

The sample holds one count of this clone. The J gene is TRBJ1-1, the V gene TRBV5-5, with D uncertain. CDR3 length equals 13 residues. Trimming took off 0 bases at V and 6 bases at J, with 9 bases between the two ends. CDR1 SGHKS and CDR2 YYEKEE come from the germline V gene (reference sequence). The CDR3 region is CASSLVLASEAFF. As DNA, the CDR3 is TGTGCCAGCAGCTTGGTTTTGGCTTCTGAAGCTTTCTTT.

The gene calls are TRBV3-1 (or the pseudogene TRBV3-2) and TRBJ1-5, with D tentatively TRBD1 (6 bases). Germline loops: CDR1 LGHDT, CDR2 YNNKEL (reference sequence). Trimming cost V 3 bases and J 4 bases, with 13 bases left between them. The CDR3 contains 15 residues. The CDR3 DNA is TGTGCCAGCAGCCATATTCAGGGGTCGAATCAGCCCCAGCATTTT. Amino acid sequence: CASSHIQGSNQPQHF.

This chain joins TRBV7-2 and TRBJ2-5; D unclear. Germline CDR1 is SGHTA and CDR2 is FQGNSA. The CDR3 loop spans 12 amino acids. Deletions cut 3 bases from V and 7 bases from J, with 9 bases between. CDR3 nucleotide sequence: TGTGCCAGCAGCTTGCTTCGTGGGACCCAGTACTTC. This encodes CASSLLRGTQYF. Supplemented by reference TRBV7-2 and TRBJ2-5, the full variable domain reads GAGVSQSPSNKVTEKGKDVELRCDPISGHTALYWYRQSLGQGLEFLIYFQGNSAPDKSGLPSDRFSAERTGGSVSTLTIQRTQQEDSAVYLCASSLLRGTQYFGPGTRLLVL.

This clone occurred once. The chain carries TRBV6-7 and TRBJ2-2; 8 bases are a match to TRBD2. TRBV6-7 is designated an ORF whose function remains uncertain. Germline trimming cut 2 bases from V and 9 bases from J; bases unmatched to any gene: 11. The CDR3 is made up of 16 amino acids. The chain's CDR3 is CASSYVGLECGRELFF. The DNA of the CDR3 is TGTGCCAGCAGTTACGTGGGACTAGAGTGTGGGAGGGAGCTGTTTTTT.

This CDR3 reads CSASLVAYEQYF. Written as DNA, the CDR3 is TGCAGTGCTAGTTTAGTAGCCTACGAGCAGTACTTC. This chain links TRBV20-1 with TRBJ2-7; D is unclear. Germline CDR1 reads DFQATT; CDR2 reads SNEGSKA (reference sequence). The length of the CDR3 is 12 residues. The V end lost 3 bases, the J end lost 2 bases, and 8 bases lay between the germline ends.

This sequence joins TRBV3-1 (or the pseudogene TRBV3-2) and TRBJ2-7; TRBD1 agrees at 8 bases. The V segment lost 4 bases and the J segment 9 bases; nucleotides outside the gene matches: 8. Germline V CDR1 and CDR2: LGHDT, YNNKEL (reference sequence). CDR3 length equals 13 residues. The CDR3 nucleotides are TGTGCCAGCAGCCTCGGACAGGGCGGAGTGCAGTACTTC. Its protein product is CASSLGQGGVQYF.

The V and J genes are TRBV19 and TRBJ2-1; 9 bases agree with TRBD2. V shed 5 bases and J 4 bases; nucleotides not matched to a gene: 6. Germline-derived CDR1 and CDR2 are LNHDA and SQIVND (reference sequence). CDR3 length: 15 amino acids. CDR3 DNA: TGTGCCAGTAGTTCGTCTAGCGGGACTTACAATGAGCAGTTCTTC. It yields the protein CASSSSSGTYNEQFF.

CDR3 in amino acids: CASSRSGLGEAFF. CDR3 bases: TGTGCCAGCAGTCGATCAGGGTTGGGTGAAGCTTTCTTT. The chain uses TRBV27 and TRBJ1-1, with TRBD1 as a possible D gene (5 bases). V was cut by 5 bases and J by 7 bases, with 14 bases left in between. The CDR3 consists of 13 residues. Germline V lookup: CDR1 MNHEY, CDR2 SMNVEV (reference sequence).

In nucleotides, the CDR3 is TGTGCCAGCAGGCCCCACCAGGGGCCCTCTGGAAACACCATATATTTT. It specifies CASRPHQGPSGNTIYF. V is TRBV6-7 and J is TRBJ1-3; tentatively, D is TRBD1 (6 bases). TRBV6-7 belongs to the ORF category, with a function that is uncertain. The V end lost 6 bases, the J end lost 0 bases, and 15 bases lay between the germline ends. The CDR3 extends over 16 amino acids.

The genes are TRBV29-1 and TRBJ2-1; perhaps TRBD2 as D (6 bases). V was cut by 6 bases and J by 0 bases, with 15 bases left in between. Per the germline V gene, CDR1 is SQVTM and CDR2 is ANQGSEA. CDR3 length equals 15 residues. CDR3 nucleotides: TGCAGCGTGGAGGGGCTACACAGCTCCTACAATGAGCAGTTCTTC. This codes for CSVEGLHSSYNEQFF.

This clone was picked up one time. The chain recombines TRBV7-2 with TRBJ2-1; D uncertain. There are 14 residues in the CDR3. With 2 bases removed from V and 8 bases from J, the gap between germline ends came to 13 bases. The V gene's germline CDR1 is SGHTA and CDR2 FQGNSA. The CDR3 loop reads CASSLLGRIDEQFF. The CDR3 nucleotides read TGTGCCAGCAGCTTATTAGGCAGGATCGATGAGCAGTTCTTC.

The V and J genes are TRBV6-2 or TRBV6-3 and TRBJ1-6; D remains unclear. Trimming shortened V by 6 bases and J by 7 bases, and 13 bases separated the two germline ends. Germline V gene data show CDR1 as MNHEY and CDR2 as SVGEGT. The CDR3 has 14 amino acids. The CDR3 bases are TGTGCCAGCAGCAAAGAGATGAGGAATTCACCCCTCCACTTT. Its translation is CASSKEMRNSPLHF.

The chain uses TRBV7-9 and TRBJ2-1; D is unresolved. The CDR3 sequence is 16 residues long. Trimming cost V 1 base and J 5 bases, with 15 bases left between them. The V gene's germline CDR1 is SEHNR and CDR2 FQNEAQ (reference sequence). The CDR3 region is CASSLGPVSSHNEQFF. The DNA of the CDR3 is TGTGCCAGCAGCTTAGGGCCAGTGAGTAGTCACAATGAGCAGTTCTTC.

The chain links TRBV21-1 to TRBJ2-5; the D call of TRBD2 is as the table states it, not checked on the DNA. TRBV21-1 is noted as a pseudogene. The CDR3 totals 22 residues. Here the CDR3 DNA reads TGTGCCAGCAGCAAAGTGGTGCTCCAGACACCTCGGGGAGACGGGTACGTGGAGACCCAGTACTTC. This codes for CASSKVVLQTPRGDGYVETQYF.

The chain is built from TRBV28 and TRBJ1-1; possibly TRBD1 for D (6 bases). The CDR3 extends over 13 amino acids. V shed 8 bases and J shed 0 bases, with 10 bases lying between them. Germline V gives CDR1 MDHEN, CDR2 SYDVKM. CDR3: CASWTVMNTEAFF. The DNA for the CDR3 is TGTGCCAGCTGGACAGTGATGAACACTGAAGCTTTCTTT.

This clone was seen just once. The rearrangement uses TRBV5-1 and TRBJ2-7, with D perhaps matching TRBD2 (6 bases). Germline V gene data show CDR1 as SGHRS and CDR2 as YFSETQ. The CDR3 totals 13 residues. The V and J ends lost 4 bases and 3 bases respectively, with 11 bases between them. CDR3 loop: CASSLEGYYEQYF. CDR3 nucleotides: TGCGCCAGCAGCCTGGAGGGCTACTACGAGCAGTACTTC.

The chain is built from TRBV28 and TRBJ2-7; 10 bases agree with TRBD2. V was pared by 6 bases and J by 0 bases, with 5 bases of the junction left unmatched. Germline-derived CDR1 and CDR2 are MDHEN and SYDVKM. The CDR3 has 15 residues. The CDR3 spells CASSTGLAASYEQYF. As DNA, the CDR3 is TGTGCCAGCAGCACCGGACTAGCGGCCTCCTACGAGCAGTACTTC. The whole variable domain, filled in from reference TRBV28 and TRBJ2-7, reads DVKVTQSSRYLVKRTGEKVFLECVQDMDHENMFWYRQDPGLGLRLIYFSYDVKMKEKGDIPEGYSVSREKKERFSLILESASTNQTSMYLCASSTGLAASYEQYFGPGTRLTVT.